These 27 T cell receptor beta chains were all obtained from the same sample, sequenced in a study of T cell clonality in common variable immunodeficiency. The protocol was immunoSEQ multiplex PCR, while the TCRdb copy is restricted to in-frame clones and leaves out a portion. Singletons are absent from the sample, which has approximately 30,000 clones. What was sequenced was peripheral blood mononuclear cells. The origin of the receptors is a person between 18 and 69 years old in good health.

Comments on this clone: Mismatch with germline at one junction end may stem from a read error. The read terminates 3 residues before the CDR3 end, so the remaining end is supplied by the germline J gene. This chain links TRBV7-7 with TRBJ1-3; 8 nucleotides agree with TRBD1. The length of the CDR3 is 15 residues. Per germline, CDR1 SSHAT and CDR2 FNYEAQ (reference sequence). CDR3 protein: CASSLDRGSGNTIYF. The sequenced CDR3 bases are TGTGCTAGCAGCCTAGACAGGGGCTCTGGAAACACC. The full variable domain, with the rest looked up from reference TRBV7-7 and TRBJ1-3, is GAGVSQSPRYKVTKRGQDVTLRCDPISSHATLYWYQQALGQGPEFLTYFNYEAQPDKSGLPSDRFSAERPEGSISTLTIQRTEQRDSAMYRCASSLDRGSGNTIYFGEGSWLTVV.

The CDR3 region is CASSEAGRDTQYF. Partial CDR3 DNA: TGTGCCAGCAGTGAAGCAGGGAGGGATACG. The chain uses TRBV25-1 and TRBJ2-3; possible D gene TRBD2, 6 bases. Read coverage stops 3 residues before the CDR3 terminus; the germline J gene supplies the remainder. V dropped 2 bases and J dropped 6 bases, with 9 bases sitting between them. This CDR3 has 13 amino acids. Germline V gene sequence: CDR1 MGHDK, CDR2 SYGVNS.

With respect to this clone: At one end, the junction sequence differs from germline, possibly due to a read error. The read ends 3 residues before the CDR3 terminus; that terminus is restored from the germline J gene. The chain joins TRBV7-7 to TRBJ1-2; TRBD1 might be the D (5 bases). The germline gives CDR1 SSHAT, CDR2 FNYEAQ (reference sequence). This CDR3 contains 14 residues. Partial CDR3 DNA: TGTGCTAGCAGCTTAGGGCAGGGTGCCGTTGAC. Its translation is CASSLGQGAVD. The CDR3, in full, reads CASSLGQGAVDYTF.

This clone was recorded at least ten times. The read is 3 residues too short to cover the CDR3 end, so that end is filled in from the germline J gene. Other DNA sequences from this sample encode an identical CDR3 as well. The chain couples TRBV18 to TRBJ1-3; D is uncertain. The V gene's germline CDR1 is KGHSH and CDR2 LQKENI. The length of the CDR3 is 16 residues. Trimming took off 0 bases at V and 4 bases at J, with 13 bases between the two ends. The part of the CDR3 DNA that was read is TGTGCCAGCTCACCACCGGGCAGGTCAAGAGGAAACACC. It translates to CASSPPGRSRGNT. The whole CDR3 sequence reads CASSPPGRSRGNTIYF.

There are many counts of this clone. The read halts 3 residues ahead of the CDR3 end, with the missing end drawn from the germline J gene. This sequence joins TRBV5-1 and TRBJ2-3; the D gene is possibly TRBD2 (6 bases). V dropped 4 bases and J dropped 4 bases, with 13 bases sitting between them. The CDR3 covers 14 residues. CDR1 is SGHRS, CDR2 YFSETQ, per germline. The CDR3 loop reads CASSTTPGADTQYF. Partial CDR3 DNA: TGCGCCAGCAGCACCACGCCGGGGGCAGATACG.

This clone was detected ten times or more. Read data end 3 residues before the CDR3 end; the end is taken from the germline J gene. The V call is TRBV19, the J call TRBJ2-7; D is possibly TRBD1 (6 bases). Trimming removed 6 bases at V and 0 bases at J, with 18 bases between. This CDR3 region has 16 residues. Germline V gives CDR1 LNHDA, CDR2 SQIVND (reference sequence). CDR3 DNA (partial): TGTGCCAGTAGCCCCGTGGACAGAACTAGCTCCTACGAG. Encoded protein: CASSPVDRTSSYE. The full CDR3 sequence reads CASSPVDRTSSYEQYF.

As for this clone: The read ends 3 residues early relative to the CDR3; the germline J gene fills the gap. The rearrangement joins TRBV7-8 to TRBJ1-6, with D tentatively TRBD1 (5 bases). The germline CDR1 and CDR2 sequences are SGHVS and FQNEAQ. This CDR3 is built from 17 residues. With 5 bases removed from V and 6 bases from J, the gap between germline ends came to 20 bases. The CDR3 region is CASSRVVQGVFNSPLHF. CDR3 bases read: TGTGCCAGCAGCCGGGTTGTCCAGGGCGTTTTTAATTCACCC. Full variable domain (remainder filled in from reference TRBV7-8 and TRBJ1-6): GAGVSQSPRYKVAKRGQDVALRCDPISGHVSLFWYQQALGQGPEFLTYFQNEAQLDKSGLPSDRFFAERPEGSVSTLKIQRTQQEDSAVYLCASSRVVQGVFNSPLHFGNGTRLTVT.

This clone was seen at least ten times. The CDR3 end falls 3 residues outside the read, so it is completed with the germline J gene. J is TRBJ2-3 and V is TRBV12-3 or TRBV12-4, with no clear D. This CDR3 spans 12 amino acids. Trimming removed 6 bases from V and 5 bases from J, with 9 bases in between. CDR3: CASSRTRDTQYF. CDR3 DNA (partial): TGTGCCAGCAGCCGAACACGAGATACG.

With regard to this clone: The read terminates 3 residues ahead of where the CDR3 ends, so the germline J gene completes it. The rearrangement links TRBV20-1 to TRBJ1-1, with 8 bases matching TRBD1. Looked up from germline, CDR1 is DFQATT and CDR2 is SNEGSKA (reference sequence). The CDR3 covers 18 residues. The V gene end was trimmed by 3 bases and the J gene end by 1 base; junction bases not matched to a gene: 16. Incomplete CDR3 DNA: TGCAGTGCTAGGATCCCCCAGGGGGCCGGATTCGGGAACACTGAA. Translation gives CSARIPQGAGFGNTE. The whole CDR3 protein reads CSARIPQGAGFGNTEAFF.

Regarding this clone: Germline is not matched at one junction end, which may reflect a read error. Coverage ceases 3 residues before the CDR3 finishes, and the germline J gene fills in the end. The rearrangement joins TRBV7-9 to TRBJ2-2; 10 bases are a match to TRBD1. Germline lookup yields CDR1 SEHNR and CDR2 FQNEAQ (reference sequence). CDR3 length: 14 amino acids. The CDR3 here is CSSSSGQGYEKLFF. The CDR3 DNA, read in part, is TGTTCCAGCAGCTCGGGACAGGGGTACGAAAAG.

Ten or more counts support this clone. The read falls 3 residues short of the CDR3 end, and the missing part is taken from the germline J gene. This sequence joins TRBV6-1 and TRBJ1-4; 7 bases map to TRBD1. V shed 2 bases, J shed 0 bases, and the junction held 6 bases outside the gene matches. Germline CDR1 and CDR2: MNHNS and SASEGT. The CDR3 has 17 residues. This CDR3 is CASSEPGQRATNEKLFF. The CDR3 bases that were read are TGTGCCAGCAGTGAACCGGGACAGCGGGCAACTAATGAAAAA.

This clone was observed at least ten times. The CDR3 extends 3 residues past the end of the read, so its final part is completed from the germline J gene. The J gene is TRBJ1-2, the V gene TRBV30; 7 bases align to TRBD1. This CDR3 region has 14 residues. V lost 7 bases and J lost 5; bases outside the gene matches: 13. Germline assignment: CDR1 GTSNPN and CDR2 SVGIG (reference sequence). CDR3 bases read: TGTGCCTTGACACTGAGAGGGGGCGATTATGGC. Amino acids: CALTLRGGDYG. The whole CDR3 region reads CALTLRGGDYGYTF.

This clone has a count of ten or more. The CDR3 extends 3 residues past the end of the read, so its final part is completed from the germline J gene. The V and J genes are TRBV7-3 and TRBJ2-5; a possible D gene is TRBD1 (5 bases). Germline V gives CDR1 SGHTA, CDR2 FQGTGA. This CDR3 has 14 residues. Trimming stripped 5 bases from V and 5 bases from J, with 15 bases between. The part of the CDR3 DNA that was read is TGTGCCAGCAGCCTCGGAAAGGGGTATGAGACC. Translation: CASSLGKGYET. From start to end, the CDR3 is CASSLGKGYETQYF. Combining the CDR3 with reference TRBV7-3 and TRBJ2-5 gives the whole variable domain GAGVSQTPSNKVTEKGKYVELRCDPISGHTALYWYRQSLGQGPEFLIYFQGTGAADDSGLPNDRFFAVRPEGSVSTLKIQRTERGDSAVYLCASSLGKGYETQYFGPGTRLLVL.

This clone has more than one count but fewer than ten. The sequence runs out 3 residues before the end of the CDR3; the remainder is reconstructed from the germline J gene. This rearrangement joins TRBV7-8 to TRBJ2-2, with D possibly being TRBD1 (5 bases). The length of the CDR3 is 15 residues. The V gene's germline CDR1 is SGHVS and CDR2 FQNEAQ. The CDR3 DNA, read in part, is TGTGCCAGCAGCCCGTACTGGGGCAAGAGTGAAAAG. Encoded protein: CASSPYWGKSEK. In full, the CDR3 reads CASSPYWGKSEKLFF.

This clone was observed a handful of times. The read ends 3 residues early relative to the CDR3; the germline J gene fills the gap. The chain uses TRBV5-4 and TRBJ2-7, with 13 nucleotides matching TRBD2. This CDR3 is built from 16 residues. Per the germline V gene, CDR1 is SGHNT and CDR2 is YYREEE (reference sequence). With 1 base clipped from V and 4 bases from J, the junction kept 5 bases outside the gene matches. The CDR3: CASSLPGTSGTYEQYF. The DNA read from the CDR3 is TGTGCCAGCAGCTTGCCTGGGACTAGCGGGACATACGAG.

Points on this clone: The read stops 3 residues short of the end of the CDR3; the missing end is completed from the germline J gene. The chain recombines TRBV2 with TRBJ2-2, with a weak D call TRBD1 (5 bases). The CDR3 covers 14 residues. Germline V gives CDR1 SNHLY, CDR2 FYNNEI. The CDR3 sequence is CASSEGHHGEKLFF. The sequenced CDR3 bases are TGTGCCAGCAGTGAGGGGCACCATGGCGAAAAG.

To note about this clone: The missing CDR3 end, 3 residues past where the read stops, is filled in from the germline J gene. V and J are TRBV7-9 and TRBJ2-2; D uncertain. Between the trimmed V and J ends, which lost 0 bases and 7 bases, there was a span of 9 bases. There are 14 residues in the CDR3. Germline V gives CDR1 SEHNR, CDR2 FQNEAQ (reference sequence). The CDR3 region is CASSLATGGGELFF. The CDR3 bases that were read are TGTGCCAGCAGCTTAGCGACTGGCGGCGGGGAG.

Worth noting for this clone: The CDR3 goes on 3 residues after the read ends, and that part is filled in from the germline J gene. The chain carries TRBV7-9 and TRBJ2-4; D perhaps matches TRBD2 (6 bases). The CDR3 covers 13 residues. The V gene's germline CDR1 is SEHNR and CDR2 FQNEAQ (reference sequence). The CDR3 bases that were read are TGTGCCAGCACCATGGGGGGAGCTCAGCCT. It translates to CASTMGGAQP. The full CDR3 sequence reads CASTMGGAQPQYF.

Details on this clone: Read coverage stops 3 residues before the CDR3 terminus; the germline J gene supplies the remainder. The chain carries TRBV7-9 and TRBJ1-1; the match to TRBD1 covers 10 bases. This CDR3 contains 14 residues. Germline CDR1 SEHNR, CDR2 FQNEAQ (reference sequence). CDR3: CASSLASTGGKAFF. The DNA read from the CDR3 is TGTGCCAGCAGCTTAGCGTCGACAGGGGGCAAG. Full variable domain (outside the CDR3, taken from reference TRBV7-9 and TRBJ1-1): DTGVSQNPRHKITKRGQNVTFRCDPISEHNRLYWYRQTLGQGPEFLTYFQNEAQLEKSRLLSDRFSAERPKGSFSTLEIQRTEQGDSAMYLCASSLASTGGKAFFGQGTRLTVV.

This clone was recorded at least ten times. With the read ending 3 residues before the CDR3 end, the germline J gene is used to fill in that end. The chain links TRBV5-1 to TRBJ2-6, with TRBD2 matching 8 bases. The germline gives CDR1 SGHRS, CDR2 YFSETQ. The CDR3 loop spans 15 amino acids. V lost 4 bases to trimming and J lost 1 base; unmatched junction nucleotides: 1. The CDR3 reads CASSREGSGANVLTF. CDR3 bases read: TGCGCCAGCAGCCGGGAGGGGTCTGGGGCCAACGTC.

This clone was seen at least ten times. The read halts 3 residues ahead of the CDR3 end, with the missing end drawn from the germline J gene. The chain carries TRBV30 and TRBJ2-1, with a tentative D call TRBD2 (6 bases). The CDR3 length is 14 residues. Germline V gene lookup returns CDR1 GTSNPN and CDR2 SVGIG (reference sequence). V lost 0 bases to trimming and J lost 6 bases, with 12 bases between them. This chain's CDR3 is CAWSVGFSGNEQFF. The covered CDR3 bases are TGTGCCTGGAGTGTAGGGTTTAGCGGCAATGAG.

This clone was observed many times. The CDR3 DNA, read in part, is TGTGCCAGCAGCTTGGGGGCAGAACTTAACTATGGC. Protein: CASSLGAELNYG. The full-length CDR3 reads as CASSLGAELNYGYTF. The rearrangement links TRBV5-8 to TRBJ1-2; the D is unclear. The missing CDR3 end, 3 residues past where the read stops, is filled in from the germline J gene. The CDR3 extends over 15 amino acids. The ends were cut back, 0 bases at V and 1 base at J, with 10 bases in the middle. Germline V CDR1 and CDR2: SGHTS, YDEGEE.

A word on this clone: The sequence runs out 3 residues before the end of the CDR3; the remainder is reconstructed from the germline J gene. The rearrangement uses TRBV6-2 or TRBV6-3 and TRBJ1-5; D may be TRBD1 (5 bases). The V gene lost 7 bases and the J gene lost 0 bases, with 16 bases spanning the gap. Germline loops: CDR1 MNHEY, CDR2 SVGEGT. The CDR3 spans 16 residues. CDR3 DNA (partial): TGTGCCAGCACCCGAGACAGTCACTTTAGCAATCAGCCC. It codes for CASTRDSHFSNQP. The whole CDR3 sequence reads CASTRDSHFSNQPQHF.

This clone appeared a few times. The read terminates 3 residues before the CDR3 end, so the remaining end is supplied by the germline J gene. The chain is built from TRBV19 and TRBJ2-4, with 8 positions matching TRBD1. The CDR3 length is 15 residues. Germline CDR1 LNHDA, CDR2 SQIVND (reference sequence). The sequenced CDR3 bases are TGTGCCAGTAGTATTTCTGACAGGGGCGCCTATGGT. It encodes CASSISDRGAYG. The CDR3 in its entirety is CASSISDRGAYGQYF.

This clone was counted between two and nine times. The sequence runs out 3 residues before the end of the CDR3; the remainder is reconstructed from the germline J gene. The chain has TRBV20-1 and TRBJ2-5; 11 bases are shared with TRBD2. The CDR3 totals 15 residues. Germline loops: CDR1 DFQATT, CDR2 SNEGSKA (reference sequence). CDR3 in amino acids: CSGAGTSGPTDTQYF. CDR3 DNA, as far as it was read: TGCAGTGGTGCCGGGACTAGCGGTCCCACAGATACC.

This clone was picked up many times. Sequencing ends 3 residues short of the CDR3 end; the germline J gene provides the rest. The chain has TRBV20-1 and TRBJ2-1, with 8 bases that match TRBD2. Trimming took 6 bases from V and 2 from J; bases not matched to a gene: 24. The germline gives CDR1 DFQATT, CDR2 SNEGSKA (reference sequence). The CDR3 spans 20 residues. The CDR3 protein is CSANPLPAGVRRVPYNEQFF. The covered CDR3 bases are TGCAGTGCCAATCCTCTCCCAGCGGGAGTTAGAAGAGTCCCCTACAATGAG.

This clone came up many times. The observed sequence ends 3 residues before the CDR3 terminus, with the missing tail filled in from the germline J gene. This chain connects TRBV4-1 to TRBJ1-5; D is ambiguous. Germline values: CDR1 MGHRA, CDR2 YSYEKL. The CDR3 runs 14 residues. V was shortened by 0 bases and J by 2 bases, with 5 bases between the two germline ends. The sequenced CDR3 bases are TGCGCCAGCAGCCAAGAATCGGGCAATCAGCCC. Amino acid sequence: CASSQESGNQP. The full CDR3 is CASSQESGNQPQHF.